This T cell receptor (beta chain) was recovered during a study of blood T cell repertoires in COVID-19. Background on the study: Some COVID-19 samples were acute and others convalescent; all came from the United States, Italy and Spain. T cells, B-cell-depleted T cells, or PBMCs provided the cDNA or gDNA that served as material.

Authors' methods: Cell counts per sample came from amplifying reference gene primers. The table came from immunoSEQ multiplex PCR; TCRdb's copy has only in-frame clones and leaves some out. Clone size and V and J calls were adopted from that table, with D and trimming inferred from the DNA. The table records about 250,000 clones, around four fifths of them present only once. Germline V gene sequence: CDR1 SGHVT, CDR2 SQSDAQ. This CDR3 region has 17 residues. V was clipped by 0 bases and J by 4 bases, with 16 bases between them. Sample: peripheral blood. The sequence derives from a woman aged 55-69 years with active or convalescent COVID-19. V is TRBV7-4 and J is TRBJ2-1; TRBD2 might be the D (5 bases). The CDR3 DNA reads TGTGCCAGCAGCTTAGCGAGGACTCCCCATCTTTACAATGAGCAGTTCTTC. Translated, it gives CASSLARTPHLYNEQFF.